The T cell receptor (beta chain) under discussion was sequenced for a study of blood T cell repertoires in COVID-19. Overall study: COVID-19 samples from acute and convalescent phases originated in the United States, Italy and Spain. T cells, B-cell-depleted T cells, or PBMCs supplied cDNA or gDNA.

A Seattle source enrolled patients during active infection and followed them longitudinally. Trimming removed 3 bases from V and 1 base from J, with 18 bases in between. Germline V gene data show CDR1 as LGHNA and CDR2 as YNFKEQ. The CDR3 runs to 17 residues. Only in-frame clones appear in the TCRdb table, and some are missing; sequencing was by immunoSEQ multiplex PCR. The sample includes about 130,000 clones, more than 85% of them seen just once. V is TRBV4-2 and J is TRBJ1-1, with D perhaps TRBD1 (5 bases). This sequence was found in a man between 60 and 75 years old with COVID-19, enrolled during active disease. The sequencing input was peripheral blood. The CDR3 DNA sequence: TGTGCCAGCAGCCACTCCGGAACCAGGGTGCAGAACACTGAAGCTTTCTTT. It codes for CASSHSGTRVQNTEAFF.